In its sample, the clone carrying this T cell receptor beta chain was seen a few times. The data stem from a study of PD-L1 blockade in urothelial cancer. About the research overall: Male sex and bladder-origin urothelial cancer were recorded for about 85% of the roughly 30 patients.

V was cut by 3 bases and J by 5 bases, with 10 bases left in between. This CDR3 is built from 13 residues. Germline-derived CDR1 and CDR2 are SGHVS and FNYEAQ. Some clones are missing from TCRdb's copy, which holds only in-frame ones; the method was immunoSEQ multiplex PCR. The sample has about 90,000 clones; approximately 91% are singletons. The specimen was PBMCs, collected around atezolizumab (anti-PD-L1) treatment. The sequence was obtained from a man in his sixties with urothelial cancer. The chain combines TRBV7-6 with TRBJ1-1, with D possibly being TRBD1 (5 bases). The CDR3: CASSLGEVTEAFF. In nucleotides, the CDR3 is TGTGCCAGCAGCTTGGGGGAGGTAACTGAAGCTTTCTTT.